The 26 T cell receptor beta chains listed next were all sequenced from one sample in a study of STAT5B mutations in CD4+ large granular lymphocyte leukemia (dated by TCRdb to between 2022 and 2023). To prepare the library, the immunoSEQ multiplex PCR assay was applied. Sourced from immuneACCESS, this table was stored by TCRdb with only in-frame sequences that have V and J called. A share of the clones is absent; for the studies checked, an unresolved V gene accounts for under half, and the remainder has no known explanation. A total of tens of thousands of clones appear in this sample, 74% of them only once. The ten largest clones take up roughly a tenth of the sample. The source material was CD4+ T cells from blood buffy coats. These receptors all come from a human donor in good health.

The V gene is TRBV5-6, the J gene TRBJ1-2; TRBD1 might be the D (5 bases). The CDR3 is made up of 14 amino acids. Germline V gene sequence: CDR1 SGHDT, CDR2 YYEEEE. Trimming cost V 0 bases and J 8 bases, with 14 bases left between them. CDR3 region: CASSLGPGRPGYTF. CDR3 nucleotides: TGTGCCAGCAGCTTGGGCCCGGGACGGCCGGGCTACACCTTC.

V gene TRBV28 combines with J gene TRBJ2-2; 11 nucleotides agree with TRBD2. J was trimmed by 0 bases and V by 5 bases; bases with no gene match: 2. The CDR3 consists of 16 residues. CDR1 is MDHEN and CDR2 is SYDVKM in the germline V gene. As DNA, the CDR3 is TGTGCCAGCAGTGCACTAGCGGGGGCGAACACCGGGGAGCTGTTTTTT. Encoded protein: CASSALAGANTGELFF. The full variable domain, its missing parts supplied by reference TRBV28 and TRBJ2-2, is DVKVTQSSRYLVKRTGEKVFLECVQDMDHENMFWYRQDPGLGLRLIYFSYDVKMKEKGDIPEGYSVSREKKERFSLILESASTNQTSMYLCASSALAGANTGELFFGEGSRLTVL.

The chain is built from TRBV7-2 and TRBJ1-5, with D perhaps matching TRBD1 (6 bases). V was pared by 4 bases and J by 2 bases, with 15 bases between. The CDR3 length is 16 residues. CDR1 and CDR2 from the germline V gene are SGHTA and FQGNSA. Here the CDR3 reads CASSSRLAGGNQPQHF. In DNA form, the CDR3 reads TGTGCCAGCAGCTCCCGGCTGGCAGGGGGCAATCAGCCCCAGCATTTT.

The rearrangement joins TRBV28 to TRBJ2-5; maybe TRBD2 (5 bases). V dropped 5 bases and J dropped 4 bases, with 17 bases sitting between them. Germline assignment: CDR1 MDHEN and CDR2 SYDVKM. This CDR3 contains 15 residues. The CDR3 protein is CASSPGGSFRETQYF. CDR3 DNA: TGTGCCAGCAGTCCCGGAGGTTCGTTCAGAGAGACCCAGTACTTC.

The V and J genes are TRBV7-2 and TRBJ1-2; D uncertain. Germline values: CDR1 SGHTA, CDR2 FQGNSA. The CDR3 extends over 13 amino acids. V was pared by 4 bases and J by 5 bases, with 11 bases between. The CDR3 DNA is TGTGCCAGCAGCTCCTGGACTGATTATGGCTACACCTTC. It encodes CASSSWTDYGYTF.

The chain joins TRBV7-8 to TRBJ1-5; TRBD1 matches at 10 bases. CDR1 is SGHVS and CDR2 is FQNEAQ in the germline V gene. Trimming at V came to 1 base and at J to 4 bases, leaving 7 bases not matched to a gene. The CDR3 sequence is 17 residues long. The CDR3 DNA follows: TGTGCCAGCAGCTTAGGTCCTCCGGGACAGGGGAATCAGCCCCAGCATTTT. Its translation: CASSLGPPGQGNQPQHF. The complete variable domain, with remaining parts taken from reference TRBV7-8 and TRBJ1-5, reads GAGVSQSPRYKVAKRGQDVALRCDPISGHVSLFWYQQALGQGPEFLTYFQNEAQLDKSGLPSDRFFAERPEGSVSTLKIQRTQQEDSAVYLCASSLGPPGQGNQPQHFGDGTRLSIL.

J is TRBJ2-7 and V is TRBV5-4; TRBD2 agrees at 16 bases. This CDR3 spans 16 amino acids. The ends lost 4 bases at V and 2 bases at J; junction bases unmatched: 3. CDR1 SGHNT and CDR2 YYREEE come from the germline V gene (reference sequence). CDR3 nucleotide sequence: TGTGCCAGCAGCACGGGACTAGCGGGAGGGACCTACGAGCAGTACTTC. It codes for CASSTGLAGGTYEQYF.

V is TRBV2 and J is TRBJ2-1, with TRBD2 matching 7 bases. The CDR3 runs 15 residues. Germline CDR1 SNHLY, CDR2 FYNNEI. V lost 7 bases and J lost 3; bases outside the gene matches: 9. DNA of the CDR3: TGTGCCAGCAAGGAGGTCGGCGGGAGCTACAATGAGCAGTTCTTC. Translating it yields CASKEVGGSYNEQFF.

The CDR3 reads CASSDPGLAGGPSYNEQFF. As DNA, the CDR3 is TGTGCCAGCAGTGACCCGGGACTAGCGGGAGGCCCCTCCTACAATGAGCAGTTCTTC. The V gene is TRBV6-4, the J gene TRBJ2-1; 15 bases line up with TRBD2. CDR3 size: 19 residues. Trimming at V came to 2 bases and at J to 0 bases, leaving 5 bases not matched to a gene. Germline lookup yields CDR1 MRHNA and CDR2 SNTAGT.

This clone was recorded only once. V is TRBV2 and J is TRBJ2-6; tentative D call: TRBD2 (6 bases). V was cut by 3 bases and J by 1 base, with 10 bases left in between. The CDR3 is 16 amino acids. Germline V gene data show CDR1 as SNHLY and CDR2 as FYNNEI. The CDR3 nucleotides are TGTGCCAGCAGTGAGGGGAGGAGGTCTGGGGCCAACGTCCTGACTTTC. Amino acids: CASSEGRRSGANVLTF.

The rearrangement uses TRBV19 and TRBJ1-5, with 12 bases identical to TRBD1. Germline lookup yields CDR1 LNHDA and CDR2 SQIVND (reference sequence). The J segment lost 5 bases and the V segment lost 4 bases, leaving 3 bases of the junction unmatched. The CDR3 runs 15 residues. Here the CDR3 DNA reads TGTGCCAGTAGTAAGGGACAGGGGGCCTATCAGCCCCAGCATTTT. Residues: CASSKGQGAYQPQHF.

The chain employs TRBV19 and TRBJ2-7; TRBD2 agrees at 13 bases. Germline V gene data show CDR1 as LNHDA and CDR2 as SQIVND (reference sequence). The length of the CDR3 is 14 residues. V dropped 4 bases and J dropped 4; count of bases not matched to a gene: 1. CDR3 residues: CASSTTSGRYEQYF. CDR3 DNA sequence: TGTGCCAGTAGTACGACTAGCGGGAGGTACGAGCAGTACTTC. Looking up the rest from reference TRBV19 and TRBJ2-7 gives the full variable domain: DGGITQSPKYLFRKEGQNVTLSCEQNLNHDAMYWYRQDPGQGLRLIYYSQIVNDFQKGDIAEGYSVSREKKESFPLTVTSAQKNPTAFYLCASSTTSGRYEQYFGPGTRLTVT.

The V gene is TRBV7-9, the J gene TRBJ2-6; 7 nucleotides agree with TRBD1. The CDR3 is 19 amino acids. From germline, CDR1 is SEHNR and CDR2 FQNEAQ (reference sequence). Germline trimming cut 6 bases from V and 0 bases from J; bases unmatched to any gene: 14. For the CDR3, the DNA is TGTGCCAGCAGGCATTCTACGGGACAGACCCCCTCTGGGGCCAACGTCCTGACTTTC. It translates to CASRHSTGQTPSGANVLTF.

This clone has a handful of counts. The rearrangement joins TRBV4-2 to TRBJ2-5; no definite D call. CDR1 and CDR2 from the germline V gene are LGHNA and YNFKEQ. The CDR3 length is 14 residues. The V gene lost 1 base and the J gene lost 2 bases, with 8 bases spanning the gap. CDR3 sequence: CASSQGNRQETQYF. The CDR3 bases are TGTGCCAGCAGCCAAGGTAACCGTCAAGAGACCCAGTACTTC.

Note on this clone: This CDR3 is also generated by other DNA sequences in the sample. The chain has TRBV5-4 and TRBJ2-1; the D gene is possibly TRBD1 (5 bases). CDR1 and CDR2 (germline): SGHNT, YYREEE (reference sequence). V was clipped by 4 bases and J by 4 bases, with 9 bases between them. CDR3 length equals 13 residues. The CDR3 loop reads CASSRDSYNEQFF. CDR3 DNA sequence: TGTGCCAGCAGCCGAGACAGTTACAATGAGCAGTTCTTC.

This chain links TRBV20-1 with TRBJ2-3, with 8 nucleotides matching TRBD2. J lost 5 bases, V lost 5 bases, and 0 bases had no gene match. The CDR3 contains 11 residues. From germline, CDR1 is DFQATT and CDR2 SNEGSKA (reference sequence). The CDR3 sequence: CSAGTRDTQYF. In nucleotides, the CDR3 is TGCAGTGCTGGGACTAGAGATACGCAGTATTTT.

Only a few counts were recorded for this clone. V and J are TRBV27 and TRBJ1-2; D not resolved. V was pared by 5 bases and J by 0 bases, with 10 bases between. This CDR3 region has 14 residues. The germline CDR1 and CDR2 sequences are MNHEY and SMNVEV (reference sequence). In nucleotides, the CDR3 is TGTGCCAGCAGTCCTAACAGAGCTAACTATGGCTACACCTTC. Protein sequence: CASSPNRANYGYTF.

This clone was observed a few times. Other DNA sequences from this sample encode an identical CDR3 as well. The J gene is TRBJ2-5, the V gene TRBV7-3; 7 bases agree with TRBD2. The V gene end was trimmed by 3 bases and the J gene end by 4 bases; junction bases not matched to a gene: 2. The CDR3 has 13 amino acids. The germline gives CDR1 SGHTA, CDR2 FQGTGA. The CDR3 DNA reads TGTGCCAGCAGCTTCACGGGAGGAGAGACCCAGTACTTC. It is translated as CASSFTGGETQYF.

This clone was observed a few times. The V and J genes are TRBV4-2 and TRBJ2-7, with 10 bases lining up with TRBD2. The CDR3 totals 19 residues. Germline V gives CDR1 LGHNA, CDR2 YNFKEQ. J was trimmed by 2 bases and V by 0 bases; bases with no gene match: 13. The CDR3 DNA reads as TGTGCCAGCAGCCAAGATCACCTCCCCAGCGGGGGGGCCGCCTACGAGCAGTACGTC. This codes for CASSQDHLPSGGAAYEQYV.

The CDR3 loop reads CASSLVLSPTDTQYF. The DNA of the CDR3 is TGTGCCAGCAGCTTGGTTCTAAGCCCTACAGATACGCAGTATTTT. The chain links TRBV5-4 to TRBJ2-3; D remains ambiguous. CDR1 is SGHNT, CDR2 YYREEE, per germline (reference sequence). CDR3 length equals 15 residues. Trimming took off 0 bases at V and 3 bases at J, with 11 bases between the two ends.

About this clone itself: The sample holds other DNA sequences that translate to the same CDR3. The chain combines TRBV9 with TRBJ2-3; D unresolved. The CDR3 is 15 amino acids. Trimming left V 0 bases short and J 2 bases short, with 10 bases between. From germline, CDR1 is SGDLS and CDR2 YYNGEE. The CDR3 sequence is CASSVAQRSTDTQYF. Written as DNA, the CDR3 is TGTGCCAGCAGCGTAGCTCAACGATCCACAGATACGCAGTATTTT.

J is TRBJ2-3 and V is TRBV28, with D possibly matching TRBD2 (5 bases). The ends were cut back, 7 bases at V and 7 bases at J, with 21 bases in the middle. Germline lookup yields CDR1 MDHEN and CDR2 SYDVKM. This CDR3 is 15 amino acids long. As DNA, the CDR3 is TGTGCCAGCAAACTAGGGCACAGATCCCACCATACGCAGTATTTT. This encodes CASKLGHRSHHTQYF.

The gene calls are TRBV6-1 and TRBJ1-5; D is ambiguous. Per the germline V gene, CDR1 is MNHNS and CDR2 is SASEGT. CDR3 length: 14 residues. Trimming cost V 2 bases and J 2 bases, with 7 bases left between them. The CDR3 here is CASSESGGNQPQHF. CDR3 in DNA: TGTGCCAGCAGTGAATCTGGGGGCAATCAGCCCCAGCATTTT.

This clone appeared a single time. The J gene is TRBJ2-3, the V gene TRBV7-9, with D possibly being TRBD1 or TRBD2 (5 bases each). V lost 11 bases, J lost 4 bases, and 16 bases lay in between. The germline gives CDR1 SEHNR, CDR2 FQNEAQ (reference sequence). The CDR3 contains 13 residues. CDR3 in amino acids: CAGVRLGADTQYF. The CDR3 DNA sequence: TGTGCCGGGGTGCGGTTGGGGGCAGATACGCAGTATTTT. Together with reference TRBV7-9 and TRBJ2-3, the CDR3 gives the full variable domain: DTGVSQNPRHKITKRGQNVTFRCDPISEHNRLYWYRQTLGQGPEFLTYFQNEAQLEKSRLLSDRFSAERPKGSFSTLEIQRTEQGDSAMYLCAGVRLGADTQYFGPGTRLTVL.

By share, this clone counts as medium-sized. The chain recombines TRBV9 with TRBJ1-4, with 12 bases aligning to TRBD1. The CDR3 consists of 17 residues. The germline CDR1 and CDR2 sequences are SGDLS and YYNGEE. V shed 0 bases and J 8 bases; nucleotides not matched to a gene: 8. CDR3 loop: CASSVGDRGQSGEKLFF. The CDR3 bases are TGTGCCAGCAGCGTAGGGGACAGGGGGCAATCAGGAGAAAAACTGTTTTTT.

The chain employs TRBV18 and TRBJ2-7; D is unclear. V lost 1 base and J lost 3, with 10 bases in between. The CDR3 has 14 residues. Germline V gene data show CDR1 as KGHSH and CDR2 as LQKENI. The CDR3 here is CASSPRPENYEQYF. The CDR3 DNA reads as TGTGCCAGCTCACCACGTCCGGAAAACTACGAGCAGTACTTC.